The 10 T cell receptor beta chains reported below all come from one sample, sequenced in a study of cytomegalovirus exposure and HLA in healthy donors. Amplification used 60 Vbeta primers and 13 Jbeta primers. Using immunoSEQ multiplex PCR, the repertoire was profiled, and TCRdb retains in-frame clones only, with some absent. The data show more than 85,000 clones, approximately 80% seen once. The sequenced sample consisted of PBMCs. The source is a female donor in good health and CMV-seronegative.

V gene TRBV28 combines with J gene TRBJ1-4; D is undetermined. Per the germline V gene, CDR1 is MDHEN and CDR2 is SYDVKM. Trimming shortened V by 4 bases and J by 8 bases, and 20 bases separated the two germline ends. This CDR3 contains 16 residues. The chain's CDR3 is CASSSPRGGSREKLFF. In nucleotides, the CDR3 is TGTGCCAGCAGTTCTCCTCGGGGAGGGAGTAGAGAAAAACTGTTTTTT.

V is TRBV11-2 and J is TRBJ1-2; D possibly corresponds to TRBD1 (6 bases). The CDR3 runs to 14 residues. The V gene's germline CDR1 is SGHAT and CDR2 FQNNGV. Trimming pared 4 bases from V and 0 bases from J, leaving 9 bases between. The CDR3 spells CASSSRTANYGYTF. In DNA form, the CDR3 reads TGTGCCAGCAGCTCCCGGACAGCTAACTATGGCTACACCTTC.

This chain uses TRBV9 with TRBJ2-1, with 9 bases aligning to TRBD1. CDR1 SGDLS and CDR2 YYNGEE come from the germline V gene. The CDR3 has 16 residues. With V trimmed by 4 bases and J by 7 bases, 12 bases remained unmatched. CDR3 amino acids: CASSLVGTGFTNEQFF. The CDR3 bases are TGTGCCAGCAGCCTAGTGGGGACAGGGTTCACTAATGAGCAGTTCTTC.

This rearrangement joins TRBV6-1 to TRBJ1-1, with D perhaps TRBD1 (6 bases). The CDR3 is made up of 12 amino acids. V was clipped by 6 bases and J by 5 bases, with 10 bases between them. Germline V gene data show CDR1 as MNHNS and CDR2 as SASEGT. The CDR3 DNA follows: TGTGCCAGCAGAGGGGGTGGGACTGAAGCTTTCTTT. Its translation is CASRGGGTEAFF.

This clone came up once. The gene calls are TRBV7-3 and TRBJ1-4; 7 bases map to TRBD1. Germline V gene sequence: CDR1 SGHTA, CDR2 FQGTGA. The V and J ends lost 5 bases and 8 bases, in that order; junction bases with no gene match: 11. The CDR3 totals 15 residues. CDR3 DNA sequence: TGTGCCAGCAGCGGACCGTACAGGGGAGAAGAAAAACTGTTTTTT. Translated: CASSGPYRGEEKLFF.

V gene TRBV5-1 combines with J gene TRBJ2-7; D possibly corresponds to TRBD1 (5 bases). This CDR3 region has 15 residues. V lost 4 bases and J lost 1, with 15 bases in between. CDR1 SGHRS and CDR2 YFSETQ come from the germline V gene. The chain's CDR3 is CASSPLDSESYEQYF. CDR3 DNA: TGCGCCAGCAGCCCCCTTGACAGCGAATCCTACGAGCAGTACTTC.

The V call is TRBV9, the J call TRBJ1-1; 10 bases agree with TRBD1. Germline V CDR1 and CDR2: SGDLS, YYNGEE. J was trimmed by 10 bases and V by 2 bases; bases with no gene match: 11. The CDR3 is made up of 15 amino acids. CDR3 nucleotides: TGTGCCAGCAGCGTGACAGGACAGGGGGAAGGGGGAGCTTTCTTT. It specifies CASSVTGQGEGGAFF.

The J gene is TRBJ1-4, the V gene TRBV7-8, with D unresolved. The CDR3 extends over 12 amino acids. Trimming stripped 3 bases from V and 8 bases from J, with 7 bases between. Looked up from germline, CDR1 is SGHVS and CDR2 is FQNEAQ. The CDR3 sequence is CASSFGGEKLFF. The CDR3 DNA reads TGTGCCAGCAGCTTTGGAGGGGAAAAACTGTTTTTT.

V gene TRBV4-2 combines with J gene TRBJ1-2, with D possibly being TRBD1 (6 bases). Trimming removed 0 bases from V and 8 bases from J, with 10 bases in between. The CDR3 extends over 13 amino acids. CDR1 and CDR2 from the germline V gene are LGHNA and YNFKEQ. CDR3 sequence reads: CASSQDRRGGYTF. In nucleotides, the CDR3 is TGTGCCAGCAGCCAAGATCGAAGGGGGGGCTACACCTTC.

The chain is built from TRBV7-8 and TRBJ2-7; a possible D gene is TRBD1 (6 bases). With 6 bases removed from V and 2 bases from J, the gap between germline ends came to 14 bases. The CDR3 has 14 residues. Germline V gives CDR1 SGHVS, CDR2 FQNEAQ. This CDR3 reads CASRSGQRTYEQYF. CDR3 in DNA: TGTGCCAGCAGGTCCGGACAGAGAACCTACGAGCAGTACTTC.